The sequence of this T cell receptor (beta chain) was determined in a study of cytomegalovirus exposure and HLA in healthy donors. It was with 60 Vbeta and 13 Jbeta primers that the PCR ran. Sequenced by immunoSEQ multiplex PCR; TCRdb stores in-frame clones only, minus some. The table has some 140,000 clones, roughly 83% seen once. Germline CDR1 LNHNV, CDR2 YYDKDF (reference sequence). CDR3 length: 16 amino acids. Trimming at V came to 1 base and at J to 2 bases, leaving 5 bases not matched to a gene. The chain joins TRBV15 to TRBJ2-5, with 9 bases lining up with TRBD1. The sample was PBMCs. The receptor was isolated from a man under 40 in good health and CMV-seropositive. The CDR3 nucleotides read TGTGCCACCAGCAGAGGGGGGACAGGGATTCAAGAGACCCAGTACTTC. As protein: CATSRGGTGIQETQYF.